Described below is a single T cell receptor beta chain sequence and its context. The sample comes from a study of T-cell reconstitution after alpha-beta-depleted transplantation in children. As it was prepared, the TCRbeta library received unique molecular identifiers. One entry per CDR3 protein results from TCRdb running MiXCR on the PCR reads. The sample consists of about 900,000 distinct CDR3 sequences, about 26% of them appearing once. This clonotype was sampled from a boy under two years old who had a stem cell transplant for SCID, so the T cells may come from the graft donor. Material: PBMCs, mostly from graft donor cells, obtained 360 days after TCRalphabeta/CD19-depleted stem cell transplant.

CDR3 region: CSAVGWGAISANEQFF. For the CDR3, the DNA is TGCAGTGCGGTAGGATGGGGGGCCATATCGGCCAATGAGCAGTTCTTC. V usage is TRBV20-1 and J usage is TRBJ2-1; D is perhaps TRBD1 or TRBD2 (6 bases each). V was cut by 6 bases and J by 6 bases, with 24 bases left in between. This CDR3 contains 16 residues. CDR1 and CDR2 from the germline V gene are DFQATT and SNEGSKA (reference sequence).